Sequencing of this T cell receptor beta chain was carried out in a study of cytomegalovirus exposure and HLA in healthy donors. Libraries were prepared by immunoSEQ multiplex PCR; TCRdb keeps only in-frame clonotypes and omits some of them. Of 200,000 or so clones listed, approximately 88% are singletons. V lost 3 bases to trimming and J lost 5 bases, with 20 bases between them. The CDR3 length is 16 residues. The germline gives CDR1 SGHRS, CDR2 YFSETQ. This chain uses TRBV5-1 with TRBJ1-2; no reliable D call. Source material: PBMCs. This TCR was sampled from a man younger than 35 in good health and CMV-seropositive. CDR3 protein: CASSSGSGIRSYGYTF. In nucleotides, the CDR3 is TGCGCCAGCAGCTCCGGTTCCGGGATTCGGTCTTATGGCTACACCTTC.